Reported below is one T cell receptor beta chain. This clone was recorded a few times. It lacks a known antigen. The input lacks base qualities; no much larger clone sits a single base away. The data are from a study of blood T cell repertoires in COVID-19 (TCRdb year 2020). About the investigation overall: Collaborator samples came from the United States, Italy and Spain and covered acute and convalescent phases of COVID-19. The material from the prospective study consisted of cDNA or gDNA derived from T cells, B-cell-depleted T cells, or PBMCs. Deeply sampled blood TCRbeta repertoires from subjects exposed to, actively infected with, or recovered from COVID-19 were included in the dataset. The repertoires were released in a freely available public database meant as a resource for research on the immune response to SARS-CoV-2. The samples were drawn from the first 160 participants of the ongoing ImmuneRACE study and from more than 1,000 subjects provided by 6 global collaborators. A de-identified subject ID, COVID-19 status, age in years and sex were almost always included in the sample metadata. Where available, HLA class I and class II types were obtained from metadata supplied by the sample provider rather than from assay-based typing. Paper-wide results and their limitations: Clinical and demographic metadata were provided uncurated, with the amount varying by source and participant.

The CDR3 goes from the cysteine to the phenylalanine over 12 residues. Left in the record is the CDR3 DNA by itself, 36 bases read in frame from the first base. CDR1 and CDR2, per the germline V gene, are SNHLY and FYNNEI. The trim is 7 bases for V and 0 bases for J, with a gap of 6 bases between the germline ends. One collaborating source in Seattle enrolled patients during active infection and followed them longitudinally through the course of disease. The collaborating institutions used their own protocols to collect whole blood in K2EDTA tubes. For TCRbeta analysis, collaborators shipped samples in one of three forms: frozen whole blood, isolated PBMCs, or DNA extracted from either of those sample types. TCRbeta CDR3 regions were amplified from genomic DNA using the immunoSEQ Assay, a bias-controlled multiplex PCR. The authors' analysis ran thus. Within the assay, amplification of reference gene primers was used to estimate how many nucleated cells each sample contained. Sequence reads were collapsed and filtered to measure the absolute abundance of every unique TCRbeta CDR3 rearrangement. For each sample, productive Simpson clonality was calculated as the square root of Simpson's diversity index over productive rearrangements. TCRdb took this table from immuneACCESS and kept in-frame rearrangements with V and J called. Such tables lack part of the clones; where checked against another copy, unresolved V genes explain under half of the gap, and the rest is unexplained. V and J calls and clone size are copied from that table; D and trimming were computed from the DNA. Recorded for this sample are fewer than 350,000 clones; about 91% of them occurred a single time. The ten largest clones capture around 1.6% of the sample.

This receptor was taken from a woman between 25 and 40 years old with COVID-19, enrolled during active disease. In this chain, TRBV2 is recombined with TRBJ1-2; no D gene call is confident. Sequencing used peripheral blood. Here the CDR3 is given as CASTYTNYGYTF. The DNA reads TGTGCCAGCACTTACACTAACTATGGCTACACCTTC.